One sample yielded the 3 T cell receptor beta chains listed below, sequenced in a study of shared T cell receptors in the human thymus (dated by TCRdb to 2020 to 2023). The library was obtained by the immunoSEQ multiplex PCR assay. TCRdb holds this immuneACCESS table with in-frame rearrangements only. Some clones are missing; in checked studies, unresolved V genes explain under half, and the rest has no known cause. This sample holds hundreds of thousands of clones; around 87% were observed only once. The top ten constitute roughly 0.0087% of the sample. Separately, the same data were catalogued under a study of human thymus T cells.

What was sequenced was thymocytes. All receptors come from a boy under two years old with a congenital heart defect. Donor details come from another sample of the same person, matched by shared clones.

The chain is built from TRBV28 and TRBJ2-4; 9 bases map to TRBD1. This CDR3 contains 18 residues. The V gene end was trimmed by 6 bases and the J gene end by 0 bases; junction bases not matched to a gene: 12. The germline CDR1 and CDR2 sequences are MDHEN and SYDVKM. This CDR3 is CASRSGTGTPRAKNIQYF. CDR3 nucleotides: TGTGCCAGCAGGTCGGGGACAGGGACACCCCGAGCCAAAAACATTCAGTACTTC.

The chain uses TRBV7-6 and TRBJ1-2; 8 bases map to TRBD1. This CDR3 is built from 21 residues. The trim removed 1 base at V and 3 bases at J, leaving 22 bases unmatched. The germline V gene encodes CDR1 SGHVS and CDR2 FNYEAQ. CDR3 sequence (DNA): TGTGCCAGCAGCTTAGTTGAGACAGGGGCCACTCTACCTAAGGGTGACTATGGCTACACCTTC. As protein: CASSLVETGATLPKGDYGYTF. The entire variable domain, with the rest obtained from reference TRBV7-6 and TRBJ1-2, is as follows: GAGVSQSPRYKVTKRGQDVALRCDPISGHVSLYWYRQALGQGPEFLTYFNYEAQQDKSGLPNDRFSAERPEGSISTLTIQRTEQRDSAMYRCASSLVETGATLPKGDYGYTFGSGTRLTVV.

Notes on this clone: Other DNA variants within this sample encode the same CDR3. CDR3 nucleotide sequence: TGTGCCAGTAGTATTGGGGGACAGGGGAACACTGAAGCTTTCTTT. It specifies CASSIGGQGNTEAFF. The chain is built from TRBV19 and TRBJ1-1; 9 bases align to TRBD1. In germline, CDR1 is LNHDA, CDR2 SQIVND (reference sequence). The CDR3 is made up of 15 amino acids. Unmatched junction bases numbered 3, after V lost 3 bases and J lost 1 base.